The 3 T cell receptor beta chains given below trace back to one sample, sequenced in a study of blood T cells in healthy people across ages. The authors ran a second PCR of roughly 6 to 11 cycles using a sample-barcoded 5' primer and a J-beta primer mix. TCRdb fed the 5' RACE reads into MiXCR, producing one record per CDR3 protein. The sample records around 1,500,000 distinct CDR3 sequences, 35% to 45% being singletons. Sequencing input: blood. The source is a woman aged 18 to 35 in good health.

V usage is TRBV18 and J usage is TRBJ2-1; TRBD2 matches at 11 bases. V shed 5 bases, J shed 3 bases, and the junction held 6 bases outside the gene matches. The CDR3 is 16 amino acids. CDR1 and CDR2 from the germline V gene are KGHSH and LQKENI. The CDR3 coding sequence is TGTGCCAGCTCATCACGACTAGCGGGGAACTACAATGAGCAGTTCTTC. Translating it yields CASSSRLAGNYNEQFF.

The J gene is TRBJ2-5, the V gene TRBV27; the match to TRBD1 covers 11 bases. Looked up from germline, CDR1 is MNHEY and CDR2 is SMNVEV (reference sequence). The trim removed 3 bases at V and 9 bases at J, leaving 3 bases unmatched. CDR3 length: 13 residues. In DNA form, the CDR3 reads TGTGCCAGCAGTTTGGGACAGGGGGTGTCCCAGTACTTC. Its translation is CASSLGQGVSQYF.

This clonotype has only a few counts. The V call is TRBV29-1, the J call TRBJ2-4; maybe TRBD2 (5 bases). The V and J ends lost 6 bases and 1 base respectively, with 13 bases between them. Germline loops: CDR1 SQVTM, CDR2 ANQGSEA. This CDR3 is 14 amino acids long. This CDR3 is CSVGPTGAKNIQYF. The DNA for the CDR3 is TGCAGCGTCGGACCCACGGGGGCCAAAAACATTCAGTACTTC.